This TCR beta chain comes out of a study of neurological immune-mediated disorders. With 10-nucleotide random UMIs included, cDNA was synthesized by 5'RACE. TCRdb reprocessed the 5' RACE reads with MiXCR, giving one entry per CDR3 protein. Of 25,000 to 35,000 distinct CDR3 sequences listed, roughly 14% are singletons. CDR3 length: 16 amino acids. Germline V gene lookup returns CDR1 SGHRS and CDR2 YFSETQ. Trimming removed 6 bases from V and 6 bases from J; junction bases left unmatched: 9. Many counts were recorded for this clonotype. The material sequenced was PBMCs. J is TRBJ2-1 and V is TRBV5-1; 13 bases align to TRBD2. The origin of this receptor is a man between 70 and 80 years old in good health. CDR3 protein: CASTLLGTSGINEQFF. In DNA form, the CDR3 reads TGCGCCAGCACCCTACTAGGGACTAGCGGGATCAATGAGCAGTTCTTC.